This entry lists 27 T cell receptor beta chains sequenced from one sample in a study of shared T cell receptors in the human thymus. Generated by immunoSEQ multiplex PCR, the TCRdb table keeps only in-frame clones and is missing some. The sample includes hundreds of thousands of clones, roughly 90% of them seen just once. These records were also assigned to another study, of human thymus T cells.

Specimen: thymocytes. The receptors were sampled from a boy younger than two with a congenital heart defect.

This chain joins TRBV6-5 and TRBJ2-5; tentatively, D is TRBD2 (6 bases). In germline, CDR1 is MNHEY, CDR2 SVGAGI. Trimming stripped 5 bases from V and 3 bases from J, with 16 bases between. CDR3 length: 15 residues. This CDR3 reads CASSPPRGRKETQYF. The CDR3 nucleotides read TGTGCCAGCAGTCCCCCCCGGGGGAGAAAAGAGACCCAGTACTTC.

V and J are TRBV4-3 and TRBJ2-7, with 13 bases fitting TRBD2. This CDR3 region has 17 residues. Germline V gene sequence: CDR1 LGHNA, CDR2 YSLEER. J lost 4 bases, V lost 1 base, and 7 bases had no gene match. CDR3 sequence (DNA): TGCGCCAGCAGCCAAGGGGATCGGACTAGCGGGAGTTACGAGCAGTACTTC. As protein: CASSQGDRTSGSYEQYF.

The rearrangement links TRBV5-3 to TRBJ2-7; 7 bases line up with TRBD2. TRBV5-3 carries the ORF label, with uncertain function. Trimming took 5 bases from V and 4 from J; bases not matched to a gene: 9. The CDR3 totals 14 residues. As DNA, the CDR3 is TGTGCCAGAAGGGGGGGAGGGGAGAGGTACGAGCAGTACTTC. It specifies CARRGGGERYEQYF.

CDR3 nucleotides: TGTGCCAGCAGCTTGGGCAGTGGCTTGGAGCAGTTCTTC. Its protein is CASSLGSGLEQFF. This chain uses TRBV7-3 with TRBJ2-1; D uncertain. This CDR3 contains 13 residues. CDR1 is SGHTA, CDR2 FQGTGA, per germline. The V end was cut by 3 bases, the J end by 10 bases, with 13 bases between.

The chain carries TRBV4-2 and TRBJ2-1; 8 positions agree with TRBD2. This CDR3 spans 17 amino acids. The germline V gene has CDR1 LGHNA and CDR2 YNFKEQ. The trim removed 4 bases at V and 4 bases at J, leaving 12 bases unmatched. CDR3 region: CASSRGRGSGEYNEQFF. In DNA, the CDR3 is TGTGCCAGCAGCCGGGGGCGTGGTAGCGGGGAATACAATGAGCAGTTCTTC.

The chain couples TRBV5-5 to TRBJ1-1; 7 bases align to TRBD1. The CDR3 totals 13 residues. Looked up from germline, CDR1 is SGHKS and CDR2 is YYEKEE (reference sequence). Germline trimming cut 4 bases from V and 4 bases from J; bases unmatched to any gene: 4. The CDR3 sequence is CASSAAGGTEAFF. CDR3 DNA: TGTGCCAGCAGCGCGGCAGGGGGCACTGAAGCTTTCTTT.

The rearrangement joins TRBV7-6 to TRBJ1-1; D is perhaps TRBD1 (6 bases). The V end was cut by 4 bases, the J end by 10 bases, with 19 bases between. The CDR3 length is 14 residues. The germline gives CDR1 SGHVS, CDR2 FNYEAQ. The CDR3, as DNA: TGTGCCAGCAGCTCCTCGACAGGTCTGCATGGAGCTTTCTTT. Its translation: CASSSSTGLHGAFF. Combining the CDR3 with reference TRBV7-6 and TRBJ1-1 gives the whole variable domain GAGVSQSPRYKVTKRGQDVALRCDPISGHVSLYWYRQALGQGPEFLTYFNYEAQQDKSGLPNDRFSAERPEGSISTLTIQRTEQRDSAMYRCASSSSTGLHGAFFGQGTRLTVV.

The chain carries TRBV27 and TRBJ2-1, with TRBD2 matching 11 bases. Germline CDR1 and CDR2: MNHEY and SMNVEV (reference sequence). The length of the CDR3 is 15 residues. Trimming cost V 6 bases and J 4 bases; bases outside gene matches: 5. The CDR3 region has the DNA TGTGCCAGCAGACTAGCGGGAGAAGGGTACAATGAGCAGTTCTTC. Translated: CASRLAGEGYNEQFF.

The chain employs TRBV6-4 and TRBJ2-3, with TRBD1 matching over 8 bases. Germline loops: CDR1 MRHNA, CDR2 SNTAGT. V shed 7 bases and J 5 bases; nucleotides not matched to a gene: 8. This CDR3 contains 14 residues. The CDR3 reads CASKLDRAEDTQYF. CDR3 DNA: TGTGCCAGCAAGCTGGACAGGGCGGAAGATACGCAGTATTTT.

For the CDR3, the DNA is TGTGCCATTCCCCGGGACTCCTCGGGCACCGGGGAGCTGTTTTTT. This translates into CAIPRDSSGTGELFF. The chain combines TRBV15 with TRBJ2-2, with a tentative D call TRBD2 (6 bases). Germline lookup yields CDR1 LNHNV and CDR2 YYDKDF (reference sequence). The CDR3 has 15 residues. V shed 10 bases and J shed 4 bases, with 19 bases lying between them.

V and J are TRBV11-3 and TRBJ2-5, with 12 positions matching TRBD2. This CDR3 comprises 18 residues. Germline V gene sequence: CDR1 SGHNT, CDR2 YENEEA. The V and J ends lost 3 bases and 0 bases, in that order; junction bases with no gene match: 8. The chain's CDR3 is CASSFGLAGTMYQETQYF. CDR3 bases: TGTGCCAGCAGCTTCGGACTAGCGGGAACTATGTACCAAGAGACCCAGTACTTC.

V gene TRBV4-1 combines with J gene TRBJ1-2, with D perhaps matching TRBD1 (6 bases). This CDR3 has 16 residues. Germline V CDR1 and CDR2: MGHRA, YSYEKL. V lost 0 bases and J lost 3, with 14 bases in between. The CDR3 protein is CASSQDDWRGHYGYTF. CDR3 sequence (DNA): TGCGCCAGCAGCCAAGATGACTGGCGGGGGCACTATGGCTACACCTTC.

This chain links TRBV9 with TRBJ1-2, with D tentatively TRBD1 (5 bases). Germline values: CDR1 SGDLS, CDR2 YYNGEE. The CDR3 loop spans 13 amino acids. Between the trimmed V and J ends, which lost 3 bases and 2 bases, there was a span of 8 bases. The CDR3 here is CASSGGENYGYTF. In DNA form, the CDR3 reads TGTGCCAGCAGCGGGGGGGAGAACTATGGCTACACCTTC.

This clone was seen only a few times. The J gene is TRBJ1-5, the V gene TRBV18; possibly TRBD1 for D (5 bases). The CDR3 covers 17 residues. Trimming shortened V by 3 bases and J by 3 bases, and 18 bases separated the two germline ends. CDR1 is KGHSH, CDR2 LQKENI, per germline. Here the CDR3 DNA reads TGTGCCAGCTCACCTAATCCCAGGGTCAGCTACAATCAGCCCCAGCATTTT. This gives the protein CASSPNPRVSYNQPQHF.

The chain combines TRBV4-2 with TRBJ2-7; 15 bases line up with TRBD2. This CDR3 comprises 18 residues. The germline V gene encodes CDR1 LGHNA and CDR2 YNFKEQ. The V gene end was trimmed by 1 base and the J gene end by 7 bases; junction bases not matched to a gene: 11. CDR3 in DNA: TGTGCCAGCAGCCAAGGGAGAGCGGGACTAGCGGGAGGTTGTGAGCAGTACTTC. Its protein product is CASSQGRAGLAGGCEQYF.

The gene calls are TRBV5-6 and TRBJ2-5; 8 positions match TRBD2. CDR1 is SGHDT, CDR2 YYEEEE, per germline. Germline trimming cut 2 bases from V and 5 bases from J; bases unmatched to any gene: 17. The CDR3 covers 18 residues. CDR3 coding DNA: TGTGCCAGCAGCTTCGGGCCCGGGGGCGGGAGGCCGGGGGAGACCCAGTACTTC. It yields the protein CASSFGPGGGRPGETQYF.

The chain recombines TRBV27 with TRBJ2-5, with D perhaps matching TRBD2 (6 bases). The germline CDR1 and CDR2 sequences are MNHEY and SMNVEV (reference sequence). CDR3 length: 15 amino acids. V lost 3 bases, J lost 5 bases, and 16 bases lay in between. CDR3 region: CASSLAGYAMETQYF. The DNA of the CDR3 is TGTGCCAGCAGTTTGGCGGGATACGCGATGGAGACCCAGTACTTC.

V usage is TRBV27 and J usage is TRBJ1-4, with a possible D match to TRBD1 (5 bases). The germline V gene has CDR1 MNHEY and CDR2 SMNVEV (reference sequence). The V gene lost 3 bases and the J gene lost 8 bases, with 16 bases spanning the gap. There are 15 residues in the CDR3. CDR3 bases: TGTGCCAGCAGTTTCCACGGCAGGGAGGAGGAAAAACTGTTTTTT. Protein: CASSFHGREEEKLFF.

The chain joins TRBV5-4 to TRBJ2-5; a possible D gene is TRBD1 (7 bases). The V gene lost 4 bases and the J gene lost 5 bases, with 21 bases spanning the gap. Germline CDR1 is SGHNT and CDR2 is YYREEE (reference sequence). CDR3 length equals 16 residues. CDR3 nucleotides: TGTGCCAGCAGCCCTTCGAGGCCAGGGGGGCTCGAGACCCAGTACTTC. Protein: CASSPSRPGGLETQYF.

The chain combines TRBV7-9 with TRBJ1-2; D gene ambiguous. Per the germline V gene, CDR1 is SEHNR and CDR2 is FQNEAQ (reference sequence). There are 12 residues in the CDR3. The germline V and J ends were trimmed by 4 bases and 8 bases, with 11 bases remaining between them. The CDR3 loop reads CASSWPGGGYTF. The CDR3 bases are TGTGCCAGCAGCTGGCCGGGCGGGGGCTACACCTTC.

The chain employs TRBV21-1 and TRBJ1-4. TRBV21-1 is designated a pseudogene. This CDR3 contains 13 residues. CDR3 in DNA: TGTGCCAGCAGCCCCGGGGGACTTGAAAAACTGTTTTTT. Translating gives CASSPGGLEKLFF.

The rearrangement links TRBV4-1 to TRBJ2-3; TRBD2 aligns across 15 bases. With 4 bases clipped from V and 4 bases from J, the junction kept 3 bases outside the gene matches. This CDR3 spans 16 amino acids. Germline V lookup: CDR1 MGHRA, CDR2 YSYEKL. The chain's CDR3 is CASSLGLAGGPDTQYF. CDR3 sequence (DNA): TGCGCCAGCAGCCTAGGACTAGCGGGAGGGCCAGATACGCAGTATTTT.

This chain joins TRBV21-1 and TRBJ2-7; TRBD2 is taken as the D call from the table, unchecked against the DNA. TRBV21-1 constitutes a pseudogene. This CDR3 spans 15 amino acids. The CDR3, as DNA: TGTGCCAGCAGCAAAGCGCGGGTACCCCCGTACGAGCAGTACTTC. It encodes CASSKARVPPYEQYF.

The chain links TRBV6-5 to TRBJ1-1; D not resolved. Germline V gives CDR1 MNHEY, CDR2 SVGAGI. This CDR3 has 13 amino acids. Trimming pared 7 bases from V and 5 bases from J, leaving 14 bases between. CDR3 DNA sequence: TGTGCCAGCACCCTAACCACGGGGACTGAAGCTTTCTTT. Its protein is CASTLTTGTEAFF.

CDR3: CASRRDLTYEQYF. The DNA of the CDR3 is TGTGCCAGCAGGAGGGACTTGACCTACGAGCAGTACTTC. The rearrangement uses TRBV2 and TRBJ2-7; maybe TRBD2 (6 bases). Trimming stripped 6 bases from V and 2 bases from J, with 11 bases between. Germline-derived CDR1 and CDR2 are SNHLY and FYNNEI. The CDR3 runs to 13 residues.

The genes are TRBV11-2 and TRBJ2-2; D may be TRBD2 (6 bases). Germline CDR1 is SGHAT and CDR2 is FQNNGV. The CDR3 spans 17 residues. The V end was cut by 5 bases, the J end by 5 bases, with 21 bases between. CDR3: CASSPGWGERETGELFF. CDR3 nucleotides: TGTGCCAGCAGCCCAGGGTGGGGGGAGCGAGAAACCGGGGAGCTGTTTTTT.

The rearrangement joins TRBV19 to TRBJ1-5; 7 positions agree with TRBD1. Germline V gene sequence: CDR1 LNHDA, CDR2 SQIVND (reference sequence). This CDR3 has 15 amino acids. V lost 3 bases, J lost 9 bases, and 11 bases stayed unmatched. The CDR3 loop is CASSIRGSALGPQHF. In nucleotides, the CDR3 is TGTGCCAGTAGTATCAGGGGGTCAGCCCTAGGGCCCCAGCATTTT.